These T cell receptor beta chains were read from a single sample in a study of CD8 T cells in Susac syndrome. MiXCR, run by TCRdb on the immunoSEQ multiplex PCR reads, gives a single entry per CDR3 protein. The table has around 150,000 distinct CDR3 sequences, 90% to 95% seen once; the top ten hold approximately 0.12%. The material sequenced was CD4+ T cells from PBMCs. These receptors all stem from a human donor with multiple sclerosis. The conserved cysteine and the conserved F or W are not part of the CDR3 here. Each record gives: D gene, V gene, J gene, CDR3 protein. The D gene is left open where the match is weak.

D gene: .
V gene: TRBV29-1
J gene: TRBJ2-1
CDR3 protein: SVEEVNSYNEQF

D gene: .
V gene: TRBV5-1
J gene: TRBJ1-6
CDR3 protein: ASSPQQGLNSPLH

D gene: .
V gene: TRBV27
J gene: TRBJ2-1
CDR3 protein: ASSLFPAGVSYNEQF

D gene: .
V gene: TRBV11-1
J gene: TRBJ2-7
CDR3 protein: ASSQGRWQY

D gene: .
V gene: TRBV3-1
J gene: TRBJ2-7
CDR3 protein: ASSQAGSSYEQY

D gene: TRBD1
V gene: TRBV2
J gene: TRBJ1-5
CDR3 protein: ASRPDRGLSGGNQPQH

D gene: TRBD2
V gene: TRBV14
J gene: TRBJ2-1
CDR3 protein: ASSQEVLAGQYEQF

D gene: .
V gene: TRBV5-1
J gene: TRBJ2-7
CDR3 protein: ASSTGQPGVEQY

D gene: .
V gene: TRBV4-1
J gene: TRBJ2-1
CDR3 protein: ASSHLTNSYNEQF

D gene: TRBD1
V gene: TRBV5-1
J gene: TRBJ2-6
CDR3 protein: ASSLDGTVLSGANVLT

D gene: .
V gene: TRBV25-1
J gene: TRBJ2-3
CDR3 protein: ASSDPRVSTDTQY

D gene: TRBD1
V gene: TRBV12-3/TRBV12-4
J gene: TRBJ2-7
CDR3 protein: ASSHRGEQY

D gene: .
V gene: TRBV6-5
J gene: TRBJ2-1
CDR3 protein: ASSSLAEGVYNEQF

D gene: TRBD2
V gene: TRBV27
J gene: TRBJ2-2
CDR3 protein: ASSGRTGLAGGPVGELF

D gene: .
V gene: TRBV7-2
J gene: TRBJ2-3
CDR3 protein: ASRSGGTDTQY

D gene: TRBD1
V gene: TRBV10-3
J gene: TRBJ2-7
CDR3 protein: AINSGTGDDRYEQY

D gene: TRBD2
V gene: TRBV7-9
J gene: TRBJ2-3
CDR3 protein: ASTPLSSGSTDTQY

D gene: .
V gene: TRBV12-3/TRBV12-4
J gene: TRBJ1-1
CDR3 protein: ASSQQGGLTEAF

D gene: .
V gene: TRBV7-2
J gene: TRBJ2-5
CDR3 protein: ASSFRRSYSKETQY

D gene: .
V gene: TRBV13
J gene: TRBJ2-6
CDR3 protein: ASSLGATGANVLT

D gene: .
V gene: TRBV12-3/TRBV12-4
J gene: TRBJ1-1
CDR3 protein: ASSLGRTVEAF

D gene: TRBD1
V gene: TRBV4-2
J gene: TRBJ2-5
CDR3 protein: ASSQEGRGHETQY

D gene: .
V gene: TRBV12-3/TRBV12-4
J gene: TRBJ2-1
CDR3 protein: ASGGTEQF

D gene: TRBD1
V gene: TRBV5-6
J gene: TRBJ2-5
CDR3 protein: ASSLNRQGRETQY

D gene: .
V gene: TRBV5-1
J gene: TRBJ2-4
CDR3 protein: ASSRGENIQY

D gene: .
V gene: TRBV15
J gene: TRBJ2-7
CDR3 protein: ATSRDPRYEQY

D gene: TRBD2
V gene: TRBV20-1
J gene: TRBJ2-1
CDR3 protein: SARGPYRLAGAGNEQF

D gene: TRBD1
V gene: TRBV29-1
J gene: TRBJ1-1
CDR3 protein: SVTQGTGTEAF

D gene: TRBD1
V gene: TRBV6-6
J gene: TRBJ2-7
CDR3 protein: ASRGQGAYEQY

D gene: .
V gene: TRBV20-1
J gene: TRBJ1-5
CDR3 protein: SAARAGVSNQPQH

D gene: TRBD1
V gene: TRBV5-6
J gene: TRBJ2-1
CDR3 protein: ASSFRDRPYNEQF

D gene: .
V gene: TRBV20-1
J gene: TRBJ2-1
CDR3 protein: SASRGSSYNEQF

D gene: .
V gene: TRBV7-8
J gene: TRBJ2-5
CDR3 protein: ASSSGGGPETQY

D gene: .
V gene: TRBV19
J gene: TRBJ2-2
CDR3 protein: ASSIVPNTGELF

D gene: TRBD2
V gene: TRBV6-4
J gene: TRBJ2-4
CDR3 protein: ASSDGTSGRNIQY

D gene: TRBD1
V gene: TRBV7-2
J gene: TRBJ2-7
CDR3 protein: ASSIPGTVIYEQY

D gene: TRBD1
V gene: TRBV6-4
J gene: TRBJ1-2
CDR3 protein: ASCPTGTGGRHT

D gene: TRBD1
V gene: TRBV7-3
J gene: TRBJ1-1
CDR3 protein: ASSWQGDTEAF

D gene: TRBD1
V gene: TRBV5-1
J gene: TRBJ1-2
CDR3 protein: ASSLDPGGSGYT

D gene: TRBD2
V gene: TRBV6-2/TRBV6-3
J gene: TRBJ2-3
CDR3 protein: ASRPLAATDTQY

D gene: TRBD2
V gene: TRBV28
J gene: TRBJ2-1
CDR3 protein: ASSLWGTSGRRNNEQF

D gene: TRBD1
V gene: TRBV11-2
J gene: TRBJ2-2
CDR3 protein: ASSLGAWDREGSTGELF

D gene: .
V gene: TRBV14
J gene: TRBJ1-6
CDR3 protein: ASSLNWINSPLH

D gene: .
V gene: TRBV20-1
J gene: TRBJ2-1
CDR3 protein: SARDLRDAYNEQF

D gene: .
V gene: TRBV27
J gene: TRBJ1-1
CDR3 protein: ASSLKRGINTEAF

D gene: TRBD1
V gene: TRBV19
J gene: TRBJ2-7
CDR3 protein: ASSKGQYYEQY

D gene: TRBD1
V gene: TRBV3-1
J gene: TRBJ2-1
CDR3 protein: ASSRPGTGGFEQF

D gene: .
V gene: TRBV3-1
J gene: TRBJ2-5
CDR3 protein: ASSQEQTQY

D gene: TRBD1
V gene: TRBV6-5
J gene: TRBJ2-7
CDR3 protein: ASRLPGTGHDEQY

D gene: .
V gene: TRBV28
J gene: TRBJ1-5
CDR3 protein: ASSPFGGVSAHQPQH

D gene: .
V gene: TRBV5-6
J gene: TRBJ1-2
CDR3 protein: ASSLRRTQGYT

D gene: .
V gene: TRBV7-6
J gene: TRBJ2-7
CDR3 protein: ASSLEGTRHEQY

D gene: .
V gene: TRBV18
J gene: TRBJ2-1
CDR3 protein: ASSPGFGDYNEQF

D gene: .
V gene: TRBV12-3/TRBV12-4
J gene: TRBJ2-3
CDR3 protein: ASKARTDTQY

D gene: .
V gene: TRBV29-1
J gene: TRBJ2-6
CDR3 protein: SASTTSGANVLT

D gene: TRBD2
V gene: TRBV5-4
J gene: TRBJ2-1
CDR3 protein: ASSPGLAGDNEQF

D gene: TRBD1
V gene: TRBV3-1
J gene: TRBJ1-2
CDR3 protein: ASTSGGRGYGYT

D gene: .
V gene: TRBV29-1
J gene: TRBJ1-3
CDR3 protein: SVDMRRGSSGNTIY

D gene: TRBD1
V gene: TRBV5-4
J gene: TRBJ2-5
CDR3 protein: ASSLWDRGQETQY